Below, 14 T cell receptor beta chains from the same sample are listed, as sequenced in a study of blood T cell repertoires in COVID-19. The repertoire was sequenced with immunoSEQ multiplex PCR; TCRdb's copy has only in-frame clones and lacks some. The sample has 190,000 or so clones, around 80% seen once. Sequencing was performed on peripheral blood. All receptors derive from a human donor with acute or convalescent COVID-19. The donor label of this sample is uncertain.

J is TRBJ1-6 and V is TRBV7-2; a possible D gene is TRBD1 (6 bases). The CDR3 sequence is 15 residues long. Trimming removed 1 base from V and 9 bases from J, with 13 bases in between. Germline CDR1 and CDR2: SGHTA and FQGNSA. For the CDR3, the DNA is TGTGCCAGCAGCTTAGTTACAGGGCAGGTTTCACCCCTCCACTTT. This codes for CASSLVTGQVSPLHF.

This rearrangement joins TRBV6-5 to TRBJ1-1, with no clear D. Germline V gives CDR1 MNHEY, CDR2 SVGAGI. The CDR3 contains 12 residues. V was cut by 5 bases and J by 1 base, with 5 bases left in between. The CDR3, as DNA: TGTGCCAGCAGTCCCGGGAACACTGAAGCTTTCTTT. Translation gives CASSPGNTEAFF.

The chain couples TRBV6-5 to TRBJ2-2; no firm D call. Germline-derived CDR1 and CDR2 are MNHEY and SVGAGI. V lost 2 bases to trimming and J lost 4 bases, with 5 bases between them. The CDR3 has 13 amino acids. CDR3: CASSYKATGELFF. The CDR3 nucleotides read TGTGCCAGCAGTTACAAAGCCACCGGGGAGCTGTTTTTT.

The rearrangement links TRBV10-3 to TRBJ1-1, with D tentatively TRBD1 (5 bases). The CDR3 loop spans 14 amino acids. CDR1 and CDR2 from the germline V gene are ENHRY and SYGVKD. Trimming removed 6 bases from V and 2 bases from J, with 13 bases in between. CDR3 nucleotide sequence: TGTGCCATCAGGGGGCTGGTGGTAAACACTGAAGCTTTCTTT. This gives the protein CAIRGLVVNTEAFF.

This chain joins TRBV5-1 and TRBJ2-7; D is possibly TRBD1 (6 bases). Germline CDR1 is SGHRS and CDR2 is YFSETQ. Deletions cut 7 bases from V and 6 bases from J, with 20 bases between. CDR3 length equals 14 residues. DNA for the CDR3: TGCGCCAGCTCTAAACAGGGAAACCCTCTCGAGCAGTACTTC. Translation: CASSKQGNPLEQYF.

This rearrangement joins TRBV7-2 to TRBJ2-2; 8 bases are shared with TRBD1. The germline gives CDR1 SGHTA, CDR2 FQGNSA. This CDR3 is 13 amino acids long. V shed 8 bases and J 4 bases; nucleotides not matched to a gene: 3. This chain's CDR3 is CASRQGITGELFF. In nucleotides, the CDR3 is TGTGCCAGCCGACAGGGGATCACCGGGGAGCTGTTTTTT.

This chain uses TRBV19 with TRBJ1-1; 7 bases align to TRBD1. Per germline, CDR1 LNHDA and CDR2 SQIVND (reference sequence). This CDR3 has 14 amino acids. The ends lost 5 bases at V and 4 bases at J; junction bases unmatched: 7. CDR3 protein: CASSFRRGFTEAFF. The CDR3 bases are TGTGCCAGTAGTTTCCGCAGGGGGTTCACTGAAGCTTTCTTT.

Regarding this clone: At one of its ends the junction is not consistent with the germline gene, which may arise from a read error. The chain recombines TRBV2 with TRBJ2-1; tentative D call: TRBD1 (5 bases). The germline CDR1 and CDR2 sequences are SNHLY and FYNNEI. CDR3 length: 11 amino acids. The CDR3 DNA reads as TGTGCCAGCAGTGCCAGGGCCCGGCCGGTCTTC. Encoded protein: CASSARARPVF.

This chain uses TRBV5-4 with TRBJ2-5, with a tentative D call TRBD1 (5 bases). The germline CDR1 and CDR2 sequences are SGHNT and YYREEE (reference sequence). The CDR3 is 14 amino acids. Trimming removed 6 bases from V and 4 bases from J, with 16 bases in between. CDR3 DNA sequence: TGTGCCAGCACCGTTAGGGGCGAAGGAGAGACCCAGTACTTC. Translating it yields CASTVRGEGETQYF.

This clone was picked up a small number of times. The chain is built from TRBV4-1 and TRBJ1-2; 8 positions agree with TRBD1. Germline trimming cut 2 bases from V and 8 bases from J; bases unmatched to any gene: 10. Germline CDR1 MGHRA, CDR2 YSYEKL. CDR3 length: 15 amino acids. The chain's CDR3 is CASSQSSTGGYGYTF. CDR3 coding DNA: TGCGCCAGCAGCCAATCCTCCACAGGGGGATACGGCTACACCTTC.

V usage is TRBV5-1 and J usage is TRBJ1-2; TRBD1 agrees at 11 bases. Germline CDR1 reads SGHRS; CDR2 reads YFSETQ. The CDR3 is 14 amino acids. Unmatched junction bases numbered 3, after V lost 4 bases and J lost 4 bases. CDR3 nucleotides: TGCGCCAGCAGCGGACAGGGGGCGACCTATGGCTACACCTTC. This codes for CASSGQGATYGYTF.

The V call is TRBV5-1, the J call TRBJ1-1, with TRBD1 as a possible D gene (5 bases). V lost 4 bases, J lost 1 base, and 11 bases lay in between. Germline V gene data show CDR1 as SGHRS and CDR2 as YFSETQ. This CDR3 has 14 residues. DNA for the CDR3: TGCGCCAGCAGCCCCCCCAGGGAGAACACTGAAGCTTTCTTT. It yields the protein CASSPPRENTEAFF.

The chain is built from TRBV4-3 and TRBJ2-1; 15 nucleotides line up with TRBD2. Germline CDR1 reads LGHNA; CDR2 reads YSLEER. The trim removed 0 bases at V and 8 bases at J, leaving 5 bases unmatched. This CDR3 comprises 17 residues. CDR3 loop: CASSQEWGTSGRHEQFF. For the CDR3, the DNA is TGCGCCAGCAGCCAAGAATGGGGGACTAGCGGGAGGCATGAGCAGTTCTTC.

The chain combines TRBV10-2 with TRBJ2-7; the match to TRBD1 covers 7 bases. The V and J ends lost 4 bases and 2 bases, in that order; junction bases with no gene match: 2. Germline assignment: CDR1 WSHSY and CDR2 SAAADI. The CDR3 runs to 13 residues. The CDR3 DNA reads as TGCGCCAGCAGTGGGCAGGGGGCCTACGAGCAGTACTTC. Its protein is CASSGQGAYEQYF.